The entry that follows covers one TCR beta chain sequence. This sample stems from a study of blood T cell repertoires in COVID-19. The overall study: The study drew acute and convalescent COVID-19 samples from the United States, Italy and Spain.

Original processing methods: Estimation of nucleated cell counts relied on the amplification of reference gene primers. Data came from immunoSEQ multiplex PCR; TCRdb stores just in-frame clones and leaves some out. V and J calls and clone size are those listed in that table; D and trimming were worked out from the DNA. Of 150,000 to 200,000 clones listed, 82% are singletons. This TCR came from a woman in her seventies with acute or convalescent COVID-19. Sequenced input: peripheral blood.

CDR3 in amino acids: CATSRAESYNEQFF. CDR3 bases: TGTGCCACCAGCAGGGCGGAGTCCTACAATGAGCAGTTCTTC. This chain links TRBV15 with TRBJ2-1; D ambiguous. CDR3 length equals 14 residues. Germline V gene data show CDR1 as LNHNV and CDR2 as YYDKDF (reference sequence). The V and J ends lost 3 bases and 1 base respectively, with 7 bases between them.